A selection of T cell receptor beta chains follows, all from one sample in a study of blood T cell repertoires in COVID-19. The data were produced by immunoSEQ multiplex PCR, yet TCRdb's version contains in-frame clones alone and is incomplete. The sample comprises roughly 230,000 clones, 85% to 90% of which are singletons, and 2% to 2.5% rests with the top ten. The material sequenced was peripheral blood. The receptors were gathered from a woman aged 60 to 75 with COVID-19, enrolled during active disease. The CDR3 runs from the conserved cysteine through the conserved F or W. D genes are given only for firm matches. Clone sizes are given selectively: once, few, many, or a class where the clone is expanded.

CDR3 protein	CDR3 DNA	V gene	J gene	clone size	D gene
CASSIRPGGTYGYTF	TGTGCCAGCAGCATTAGACCCGGGGGGACCTATGGCTACACCTTC	TRBV7-9	TRBJ1-2	.	.
CASSKQTGGETEAFF	TGTGCCAGCAGTAAACAAACAGGGGGCGAGACTGAAGCTTTCTTT	TRBV6-2/TRBV6-3	TRBJ1-1	.	TRBD1
CASSPRQGGDEKLFF	TGTGCCAGCAGCCCCCGACAGGGTGGAGATGAAAAACTGTTTTTT	TRBV7-9	TRBJ1-4	.	TRBD1
CASSRNNRGETQYF	TGTGCCAGCAGCCGCAACAACAGGGGAGAGACCCAGTACTTC	TRBV14	TRBJ2-5	.	TRBD1
CASSPRGGNEQFF	TGTGCCAGCAGCCCCCGAGGGGGCAATGAGCAGTTCTTC	TRBV5-6	TRBJ2-1	.	.
CASSHVGTGHGYTF	TGCGCCAGCAGCCATGTCGGGACAGGGCATGGCTACACCTTC	TRBV4-3	TRBJ1-2	.	TRBD1
CASSQDEGGQNTEAFF	TGTGCCAGCAGCCAAGATGAAGGGGGCCAGAACACTGAAGCTTTCTTT	TRBV4-2	TRBJ1-1	.	TRBD1
CASSEGRVGNTIYF	TGTGCCAGCAGTGAAGGCAGGGTTGGAAACACCATATATTTT	TRBV2	TRBJ1-3	.	.
CASSIDFSRGNTIYF	TGTGCCAGTAGTATAGATTTCTCCAGAGGAAACACCATATATTTT	TRBV19	TRBJ1-3	once	.
CASSLGYRGSYEQYF	TGTGCCAGCAGCTTAGGTTACCGGGGATCCTACGAGCAGTACTTC	TRBV7-6	TRBJ2-7	.	.
CASSHVRGGFTDTQYF	TGTGCCAGCAGCCATGTGCGGGGGGGCTTCACAGATACGCAGTATTTT	TRBV11-2	TRBJ2-3	.	TRBD2
CASSHPSLPTGENTEAFF	TGCGCCAGCAGTCACCCATCGCTCCCGACAGGGGAGAACACTGAAGCTTTCTTT	TRBV23-1	TRBJ1-1	.	TRBD1